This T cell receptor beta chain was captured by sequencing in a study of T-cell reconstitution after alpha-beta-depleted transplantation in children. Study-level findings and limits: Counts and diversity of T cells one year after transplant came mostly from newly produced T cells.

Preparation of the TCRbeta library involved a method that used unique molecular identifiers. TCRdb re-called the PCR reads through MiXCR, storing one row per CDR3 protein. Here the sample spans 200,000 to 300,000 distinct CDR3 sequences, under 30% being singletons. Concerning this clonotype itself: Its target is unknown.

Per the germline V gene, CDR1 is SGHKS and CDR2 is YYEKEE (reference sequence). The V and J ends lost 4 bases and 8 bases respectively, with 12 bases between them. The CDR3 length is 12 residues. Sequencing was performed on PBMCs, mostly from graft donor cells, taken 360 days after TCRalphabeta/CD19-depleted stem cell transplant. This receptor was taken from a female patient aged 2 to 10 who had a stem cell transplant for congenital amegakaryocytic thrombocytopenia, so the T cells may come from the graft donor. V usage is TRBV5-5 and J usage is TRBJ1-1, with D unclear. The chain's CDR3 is CASSQDYKEAFF. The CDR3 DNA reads TGTGCCAGCAGCCAAGATTACAAAGAAGCTTTCTTT.